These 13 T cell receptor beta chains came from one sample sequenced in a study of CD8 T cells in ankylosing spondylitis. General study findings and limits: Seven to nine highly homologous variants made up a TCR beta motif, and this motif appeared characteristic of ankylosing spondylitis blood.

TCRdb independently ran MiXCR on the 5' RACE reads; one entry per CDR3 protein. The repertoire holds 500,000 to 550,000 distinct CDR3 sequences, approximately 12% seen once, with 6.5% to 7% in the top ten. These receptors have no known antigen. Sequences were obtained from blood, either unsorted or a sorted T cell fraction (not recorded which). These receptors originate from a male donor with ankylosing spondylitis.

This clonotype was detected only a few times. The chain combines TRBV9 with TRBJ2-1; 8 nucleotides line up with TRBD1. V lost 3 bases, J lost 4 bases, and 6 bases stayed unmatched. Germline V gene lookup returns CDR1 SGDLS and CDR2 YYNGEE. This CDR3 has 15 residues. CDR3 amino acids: CASSARGPYYNEQFF. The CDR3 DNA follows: TGTGCCAGCAGCGCCAGGGGGCCCTATTACAATGAGCAGTTCTTC.

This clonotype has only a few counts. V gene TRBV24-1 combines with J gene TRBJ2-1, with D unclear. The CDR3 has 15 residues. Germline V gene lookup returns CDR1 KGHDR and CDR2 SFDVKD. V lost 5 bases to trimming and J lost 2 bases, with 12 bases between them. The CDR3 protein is CATSVHDPAYNEQFF. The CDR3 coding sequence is TGTGCCACCAGTGTCCACGACCCGGCCTACAATGAGCAGTTCTTC.

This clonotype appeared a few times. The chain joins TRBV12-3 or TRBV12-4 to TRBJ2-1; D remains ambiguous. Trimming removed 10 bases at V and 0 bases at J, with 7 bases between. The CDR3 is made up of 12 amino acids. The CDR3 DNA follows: TGTGCCACCGACCCCTCCTACAATGAGCAGTTCTTC. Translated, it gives CATDPSYNEQFF.

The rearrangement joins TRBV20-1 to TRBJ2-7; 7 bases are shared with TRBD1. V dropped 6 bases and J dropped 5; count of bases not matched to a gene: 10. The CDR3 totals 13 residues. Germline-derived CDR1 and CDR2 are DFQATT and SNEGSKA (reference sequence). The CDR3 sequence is CSALGQLADEQYV. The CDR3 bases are TGCAGTGCATTGGGACAGCTCGCCGACGAGCAGTACGTC.

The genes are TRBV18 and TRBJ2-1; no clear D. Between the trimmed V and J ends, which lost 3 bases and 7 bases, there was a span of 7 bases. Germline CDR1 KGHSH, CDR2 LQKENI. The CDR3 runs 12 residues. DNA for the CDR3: TGTGCCAGCTCACCGGCGACGAATGAGCAGTTCTTC. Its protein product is CASSPATNEQFF.

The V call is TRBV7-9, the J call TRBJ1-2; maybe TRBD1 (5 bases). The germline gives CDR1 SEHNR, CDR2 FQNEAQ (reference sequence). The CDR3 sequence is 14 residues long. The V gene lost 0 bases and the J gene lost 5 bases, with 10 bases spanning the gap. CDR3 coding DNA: TGTGCCAGCAGCTTAGCTTCTGGGGGTTATGGCTACACCTTC. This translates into CASSLASGGYGYTF.

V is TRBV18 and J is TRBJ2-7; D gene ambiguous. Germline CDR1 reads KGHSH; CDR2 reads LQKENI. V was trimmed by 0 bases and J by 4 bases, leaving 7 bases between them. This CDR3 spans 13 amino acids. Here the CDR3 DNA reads TGTGCCAGCTCACCACCTTTGGGGTACGAGCAGTACTTC. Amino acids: CASSPPLGYEQYF.

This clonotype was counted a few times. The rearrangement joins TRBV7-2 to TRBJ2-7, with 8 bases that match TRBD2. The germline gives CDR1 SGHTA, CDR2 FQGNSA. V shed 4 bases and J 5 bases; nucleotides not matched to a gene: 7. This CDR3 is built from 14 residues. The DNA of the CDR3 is TGTGCCAGCAGCTACGGGACTAGTAATGACGAGCAGTACTTC. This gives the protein CASSYGTSNDEQYF.

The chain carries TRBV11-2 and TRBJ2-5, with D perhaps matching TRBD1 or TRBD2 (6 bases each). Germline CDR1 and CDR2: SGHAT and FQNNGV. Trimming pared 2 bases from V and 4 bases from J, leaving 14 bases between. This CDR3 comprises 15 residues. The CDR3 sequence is CASSLSSGASETQYF. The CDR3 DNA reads TGTGCCAGCAGCTTATCTTCGGGGGCATCAGAGACCCAGTACTTC.

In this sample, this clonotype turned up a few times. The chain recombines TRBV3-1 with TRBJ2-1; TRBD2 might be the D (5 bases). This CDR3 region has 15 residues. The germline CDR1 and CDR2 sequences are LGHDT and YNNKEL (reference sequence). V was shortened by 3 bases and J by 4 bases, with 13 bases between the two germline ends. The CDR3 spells CASSHGVLGYNEQFF. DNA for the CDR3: TGTGCCAGCAGCCACGGGGTATTAGGGTACAATGAGCAGTTCTTC.

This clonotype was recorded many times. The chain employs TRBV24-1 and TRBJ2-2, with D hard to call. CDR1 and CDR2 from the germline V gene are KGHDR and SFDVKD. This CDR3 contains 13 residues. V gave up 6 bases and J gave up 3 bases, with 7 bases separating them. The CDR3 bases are TGTGCCACCAGTAACCAGTACACCGGGGAGCTGTTTTTT. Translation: CATSNQYTGELFF.

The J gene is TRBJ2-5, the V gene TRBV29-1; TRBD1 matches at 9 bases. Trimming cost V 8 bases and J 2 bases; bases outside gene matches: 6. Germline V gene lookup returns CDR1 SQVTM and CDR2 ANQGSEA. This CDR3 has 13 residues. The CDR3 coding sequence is TGCAGCTCGGGACAGGGCCTACAAGAGACCCAGTACTTC. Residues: CSSGQGLQETQYF. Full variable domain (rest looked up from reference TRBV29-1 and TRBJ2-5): SAVISQKPSRDICQRGTSLTIQCQVDSQVTMMFWYRQQPGQSLTLIATANQGSEATYESGFVIDKFPISRPNLTFSTLTVSNMSPEDSSIYLCSSGQGLQETQYFGPGTRLLVL.

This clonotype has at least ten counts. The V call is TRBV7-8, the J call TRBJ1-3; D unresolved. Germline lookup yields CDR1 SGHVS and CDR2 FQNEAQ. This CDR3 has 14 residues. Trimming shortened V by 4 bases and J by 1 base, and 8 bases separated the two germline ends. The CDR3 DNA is TGTGCCAGCAGCTACGATAGTTCTGGAAACACCATATATTTT. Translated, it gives CASSYDSSGNTIYF. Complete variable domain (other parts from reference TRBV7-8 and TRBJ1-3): GAGVSQSPRYKVAKRGQDVALRCDPISGHVSLFWYQQALGQGPEFLTYFQNEAQLDKSGLPSDRFFAERPEGSVSTLKIQRTQQEDSAVYLCASSYDSSGNTIYFGEGSWLTVV.